Presented here are 23 T cell receptor beta chains from one specimen sequenced in a study of cytomegalovirus exposure and HLA in healthy donors. Produced via immunoSEQ multiplex PCR; TCRdb's table is partial and in-frame only. The sample contains tens of thousands of clones, roughly 84% of which appear only once. The specimen was PBMCs. These receptors were taken from a woman between 18 and 29 years old in good health and CMV-seropositive.

The rearrangement uses TRBV19 and TRBJ1-6; D not certain. The CDR3 runs 16 residues. V gave up 3 bases and J gave up 3 bases, with 12 bases separating them. Per germline, CDR1 LNHDA and CDR2 SQIVND (reference sequence). The CDR3 region has the DNA TGTGCCAGTAGTATCGCGGGAAACCACTATAATTCACCCCTCCACTTT. This sequence encodes CASSIAGNHYNSPLHF.

This chain links TRBV7-7 with TRBJ2-1, with 9 positions matching TRBD2. Per the germline V gene, CDR1 is SSHAT and CDR2 is FNYEAQ (reference sequence). This CDR3 is 16 amino acids long. J lost 7 bases, V lost 5 bases, and 12 bases had no gene match. The CDR3 here is CASSPNTAGGPNEQFF. Written as DNA, the CDR3 is TGTGCCAGCAGCCCGAATACGGCGGGGGGGCCTAATGAGCAGTTCTTC.

This rearrangement joins TRBV7-9 to TRBJ2-1; TRBD2 aligns across 14 bases. The germline V gene encodes CDR1 SEHNR and CDR2 FQNEAQ (reference sequence). The CDR3 extends over 15 amino acids. The V gene end was trimmed by 5 bases and the J gene end by 6 bases; junction bases not matched to a gene: 3. The CDR3 is CASSPTSGGANEQFF. The CDR3, as DNA: TGTGCCAGCAGCCCGACTAGCGGGGGGGCCAATGAGCAGTTCTTC.

The chain has TRBV7-8 and TRBJ2-7; unclear D gene. CDR1 and CDR2 (germline): SGHVS, FQNEAQ. V was cut by 1 base and J by 0 bases, with 13 bases left in between. The CDR3 runs to 16 residues. The CDR3 here is CASSLGPLESSYEQYF. The CDR3 DNA reads TGTGCCAGCAGCTTAGGACCGTTGGAGAGCTCCTACGAGCAGTACTTC.

The chain joins TRBV6-1 to TRBJ2-7; 10 bases agree with TRBD1. This CDR3 region has 16 residues. In germline, CDR1 is MNHNS, CDR2 SASEGT. V trimming: 0 bases; J trimming: 6 bases; junction bases outside the gene matches: 8. CDR3 sequence reads: CASSEAMVGQGFEQYF. In DNA form, the CDR3 reads TGTGCCAGCAGTGAAGCGATGGTGGGACAGGGGTTCGAGCAGTACTTC.

The chain couples TRBV5-6 to TRBJ1-2; 11 positions agree with TRBD1. This CDR3 is built from 13 residues. V shed 4 bases and J 8 bases; nucleotides not matched to a gene: 4. CDR1 and CDR2 from the germline V gene are SGHDT and YYEEEE. For the CDR3, the DNA is TGTGCCAGCAGCCTGGGACAGGGGGGAGGCTACACCTTC. This gives the protein CASSLGQGGGYTF. Based on the CDR3 plus reference TRBV5-6 and TRBJ1-2, the full variable domain is DAGVTQSPTHLIKTRGQQVTLRCSPKSGHDTVSWYQQALGQGPQFIFQYYEEEERQRGNFPDRFSGHQFPNYSSELNVNALLLGDSALYLCASSLGQGGGYTFGSGTRLTVV.

This chain links TRBV28 with TRBJ1-1; 8 nucleotides agree with TRBD1. Germline-derived CDR1 and CDR2 are MDHEN and SYDVKM. Trimming removed 2 bases from V and 5 bases from J; junction bases left unmatched: 10. The CDR3 is made up of 16 amino acids. This CDR3 reads CASSLVSGGIRTEAFF. As DNA, the CDR3 is TGTGCCAGCAGTTTAGTCTCAGGGGGCATTAGGACTGAAGCTTTCTTT.

This chain links TRBV9 with TRBJ2-5; the match to TRBD1 covers 7 bases. Germline V gives CDR1 SGDLS, CDR2 YYNGEE. CDR3 length equals 16 residues. V shed 0 bases, J shed 1 base, and the junction held 6 bases outside the gene matches. CDR3 coding DNA: TGTGCCAGCAGCGTAGCTACAGGGGTACTCCAAGAGACCCAGTACTTC. It is translated as CASSVATGVLQETQYF.

This clone has only a few counts. This chain joins TRBV20-1 and TRBJ1-6, with D hard to call. The CDR3 is made up of 11 amino acids. The V gene lost 5 bases and the J gene lost 9 bases, with 8 bases spanning the gap. Germline V lookup: CDR1 DFQATT, CDR2 SNEGSKA (reference sequence). The CDR3 loop reads CSALPVSPLHF. CDR3 bases: TGCAGTGCTTTACCAGTTTCACCCCTCCACTTT.

The chain links TRBV18 to TRBJ1-5, with 10 bases lining up with TRBD1. Germline CDR1 reads KGHSH; CDR2 reads LQKENI. J gave up 4 bases and V 0 bases, and 9 bases lay outside the gene matches. CDR3 size: 18 residues. The CDR3 region is CASSPPGQGGTLNQPQHF. The CDR3 DNA reads TGTGCCAGCTCACCACCTGGACAGGGGGGAACATTAAATCAGCCCCAGCATTTT.

The chain couples TRBV27 to TRBJ1-4, with 11 bases lining up with TRBD1. The J segment lost 8 bases and the V segment lost 2 bases, leaving 4 bases of the junction unmatched. The V gene's germline CDR1 is MNHEY and CDR2 SMNVEV (reference sequence). CDR3 length equals 15 residues. CDR3 amino acids: CASSLGTGGWEKLFF. In DNA form, the CDR3 reads TGTGCCAGCAGTTTAGGGACAGGGGGTTGGGAAAAACTGTTTTTT.

This clone was observed a handful of times. V and J are TRBV6-6 and TRBJ2-1; 8 positions agree with TRBD1. This CDR3 region has 15 residues. V shed 6 bases and J 8 bases; nucleotides not matched to a gene: 12. Per germline, CDR1 MNHNY and CDR2 SVGAGI (reference sequence). The CDR3 nucleotides are TGTGCCAGCAGCTCCGGGACAGGAACTATCCATGAGCAGTTCTTC. Protein product: CASSSGTGTIHEQFF.

The V gene is TRBV5-1, the J gene TRBJ2-7; 8 nucleotides match TRBD1. The V segment lost 7 bases and the J segment 6 bases; nucleotides outside the gene matches: 12. Germline CDR1 reads SGHRS; CDR2 reads YFSETQ. This CDR3 comprises 14 residues. This CDR3 is CASSPGQGTSEQYF. The CDR3 DNA is TGCGCCAGCTCCCCCGGACAGGGAACTTCCGAGCAGTACTTC.

The J gene is TRBJ2-7, the V gene TRBV7-3; maybe TRBD1 (5 bases). The V and J ends lost 6 bases and 5 bases respectively, with 14 bases between them. Germline CDR1 SGHTA, CDR2 FQGTGA. This CDR3 comprises 13 residues. The CDR3 loop reads CASSGAGPNEQYF. CDR3 DNA: TGTGCCAGCAGTGGGGCAGGGCCCAACGAGCAGTACTTC.

This chain's CDR3 is CASSLLQGWGYTF. The CDR3 nucleotides are TGTGCCAGCAGTTTACTACAGGGTTGGGGCTACACCTTC. The chain joins TRBV27 to TRBJ1-2, with a tentative D call TRBD1 (6 bases). This CDR3 has 13 residues. The ends were cut back, 2 bases at V and 8 bases at J, with 12 bases in the middle. Germline V gene data show CDR1 as MNHEY and CDR2 as SMNVEV (reference sequence).

The V call is TRBV28, the J call TRBJ1-2, with D possibly being TRBD1 (5 bases). Trimming removed 6 bases at V and 8 bases at J, with 19 bases between. This CDR3 has 14 residues. The germline gives CDR1 MDHEN, CDR2 SYDVKM. The CDR3 DNA reads TGTGCCAGCAGGGCAGAACTAGTGGGGGGGGGCTACACCTTC. Amino acid sequence: CASRAELVGGGYTF.

V is TRBV9 and J is TRBJ1-1; possibly TRBD1 for D (5 bases). Germline V gives CDR1 SGDLS, CDR2 YYNGEE. Trimming removed 4 bases from V and 2 bases from J, with 9 bases in between. The CDR3 consists of 13 residues. The chain's CDR3 is CASSSGLNTEAFF. The CDR3 nucleotides are TGTGCCAGCAGCTCGGGACTAAACACTGAAGCTTTCTTT.

The rearrangement links TRBV5-1 to TRBJ1-1; TRBD1 matches 7 bases. The J segment lost 5 bases and the V segment lost 0 bases, leaving 10 bases of the junction unmatched. From germline, CDR1 is SGHRS and CDR2 YFSETQ. The CDR3 is made up of 16 amino acids. The CDR3 region has the DNA TGCGCCAGCAGCTTGGTCGGACAGGTACGTCGGACTGAAGCTTTCTTT. It translates to CASSLVGQVRRTEAFF.

CDR3 sequence: CASSPQGLTDGYTF. The DNA for the CDR3 is TGTGCCAGCAGCCCTCAGGGACTGACGGATGGCTACACCTTC. The rearrangement uses TRBV28 and TRBJ1-2, with a tentative D call TRBD1 (5 bases). The germline V gene has CDR1 MDHEN and CDR2 SYDVKM. Trimming stripped 6 bases from V and 6 bases from J, with 17 bases between. This CDR3 comprises 14 residues.

This chain uses TRBV5-5 with TRBJ1-1; D ambiguous. Per the germline V gene, CDR1 is SGHKS and CDR2 is YYEKEE (reference sequence). The germline V and J ends were trimmed by 0 bases and 0 bases, with 9 bases remaining between them. This CDR3 has 15 amino acids. CDR3 protein: CASSLGTGMNTEAFF. CDR3 coding DNA: TGTGCCAGCAGCTTGGGAACGGGGATGAACACTGAAGCTTTCTTT.

The chain uses TRBV11-2 and TRBJ1-1, with TRBD1 matching over 8 bases. CDR3 size: 16 residues. V shed 0 bases and J 6 bases; nucleotides not matched to a gene: 9. Per the germline V gene, CDR1 is SGHAT and CDR2 is FQNNGV. The CDR3 DNA is TGTGCCAGCAGCTTAGAACGAGGGACAGGCCTCCCTGAAGCTTTCTTT. This gives the protein CASSLERGTGLPEAFF.

This clone came up once. The J gene is TRBJ1-2, the V gene TRBV7-2, with D unresolved. The CDR3 is 14 amino acids. Trimming stripped 4 bases from V and 2 bases from J, with 11 bases between. CDR1 and CDR2 from the germline V gene are SGHTA and FQGNSA. CDR3 amino acids: CASSSSGSNYGYTF. The CDR3 nucleotides read TGTGCCAGCAGCTCCAGTGGGAGCAACTATGGCTACACCTTC.

V is TRBV29-1 and J is TRBJ2-3; 7 nucleotides line up with TRBD2. Germline CDR1 is SQVTM and CDR2 is ANQGSEA. Losses at the gene ends were 4 bases for V and 1 base for J; bases not matched to a gene: 8. The CDR3 totals 15 residues. The CDR3 here is CSVGGERGGTDTQYF. For the CDR3, the DNA is TGCAGCGTTGGGGGCGAGCGGGGCGGCACAGATACGCAGTATTTT.